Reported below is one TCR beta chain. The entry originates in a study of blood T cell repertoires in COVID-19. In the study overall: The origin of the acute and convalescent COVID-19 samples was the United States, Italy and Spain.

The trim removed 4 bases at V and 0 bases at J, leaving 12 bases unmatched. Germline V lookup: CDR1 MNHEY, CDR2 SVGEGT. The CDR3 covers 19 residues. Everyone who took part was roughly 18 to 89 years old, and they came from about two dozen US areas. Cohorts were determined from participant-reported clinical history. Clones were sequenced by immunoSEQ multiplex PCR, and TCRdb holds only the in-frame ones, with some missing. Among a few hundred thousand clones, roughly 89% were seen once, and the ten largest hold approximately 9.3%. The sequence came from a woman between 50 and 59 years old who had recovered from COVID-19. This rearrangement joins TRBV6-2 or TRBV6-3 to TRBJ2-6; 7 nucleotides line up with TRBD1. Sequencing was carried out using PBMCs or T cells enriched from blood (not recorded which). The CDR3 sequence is CASSSDGDSDFSGANVLTF. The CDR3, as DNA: TGTGCCAGCAGTTCCGATGGGGACAGCGATTTCTCTGGGGCCAACGTCCTGACTTTC.